The clone carrying this T cell receptor beta chain was observed a single time. A much larger clonotype is one base distant, so this may be a read error. One entry per CDR3 protein results from TCRdb running MiXCR on the PCR reads. This table has 21,000 or so distinct CDR3 sequences, approximately 49% appearing once. The sample belongs to a study of CD4 and CD8 cells across lung adenocarcinoma regions. Donors had localized lung adenocarcinoma, a non-small cell lung cancer. The CDR3 has 14 residues. Germline loops: CDR1 MNHEY, CDR2 SVGEGT. The specimen was CD8+ T cells from the center of a lung tumor. The gene calls are TRBV6-2 or TRBV6-3 and TRBJ1-1; D is undetermined. The source is a female donor with lung adenocarcinoma. The CD4 and CD8 labels of this study may be unreliable. The CDR3 bases are TGTGCCAGCAGTTACTGGGGAGGGCGGACTGAAGCTTCCTTT. Its protein product is CASSYWGGRTEASF.